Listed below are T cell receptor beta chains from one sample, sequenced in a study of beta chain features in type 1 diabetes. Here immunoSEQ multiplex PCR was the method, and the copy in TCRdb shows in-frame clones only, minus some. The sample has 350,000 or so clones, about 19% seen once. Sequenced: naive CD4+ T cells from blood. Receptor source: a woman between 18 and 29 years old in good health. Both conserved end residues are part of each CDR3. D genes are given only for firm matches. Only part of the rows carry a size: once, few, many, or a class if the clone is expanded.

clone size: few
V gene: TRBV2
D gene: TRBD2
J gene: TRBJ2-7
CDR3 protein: CASSRVGTSGTYTYEQYF
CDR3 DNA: TGTGCCAGCAGCCGTGTGGGGACTAGCGGGACTTATACCTACGAGCAGTACTTC

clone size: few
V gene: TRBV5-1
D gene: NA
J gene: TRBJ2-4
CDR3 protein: CASSLEEDRPKNIQYF
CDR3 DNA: TGCGCCAGCAGCTTGGAGGAGGATAGGCCCAAAAACATTCAGTACTTC

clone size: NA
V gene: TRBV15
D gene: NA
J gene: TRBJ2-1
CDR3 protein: CATSSDTGYNEQFF
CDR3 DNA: TGTGCCACCAGCAGTGATACGGGATACAATGAGCAGTTCTTC

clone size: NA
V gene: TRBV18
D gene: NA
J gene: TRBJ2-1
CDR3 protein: CASSPLLGSDNEQFF
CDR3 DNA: TGTGCCAGCTCACCCCTCCTCGGGAGTGACAATGAGCAGTTCTTC

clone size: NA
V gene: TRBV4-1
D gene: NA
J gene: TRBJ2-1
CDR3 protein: CASSQVGGYNEQFF
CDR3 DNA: TGCGCCAGCAGCCAAGTCGGCGGTTACAATGAGCAGTTCTTC

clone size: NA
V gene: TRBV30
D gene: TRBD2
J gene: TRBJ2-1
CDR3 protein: CAWSVGGRAGGEQFF
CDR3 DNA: TGTGCCTGGAGTGTAGGCGGGAGGGCCGGTGGTGAGCAGTTCTTC

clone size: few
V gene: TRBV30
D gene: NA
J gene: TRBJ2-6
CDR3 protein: CAWTPGANVLTF
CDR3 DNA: TGTGCCTGGACTCCTGGGGCCAACGTCCTGACTTTC

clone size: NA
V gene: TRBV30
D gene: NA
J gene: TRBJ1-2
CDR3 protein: CAWSVSGNYGYTF
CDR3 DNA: TGTGCCTGGAGTGTATCGGGGAACTATGGCTACACCTTC

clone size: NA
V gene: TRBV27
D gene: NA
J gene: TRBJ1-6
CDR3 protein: CASSRVFHSPLHF
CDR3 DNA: TGTGCCAGCAGCCGAGTCTTTCATTCACCCCTCCACTTT

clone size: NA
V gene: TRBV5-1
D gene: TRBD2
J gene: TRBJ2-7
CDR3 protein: CASSSGLAGGTEQYF
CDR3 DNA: TGCGCCAGCAGCTCGGGACTAGCGGGAGGAACCGAGCAGTACTTC

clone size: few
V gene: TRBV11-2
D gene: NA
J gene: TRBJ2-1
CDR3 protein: CASSLDGSSYNEQFF
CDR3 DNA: TGTGCCAGCAGCTTAGACGGTTCTTCCTACAATGAGCAGTTCTTC

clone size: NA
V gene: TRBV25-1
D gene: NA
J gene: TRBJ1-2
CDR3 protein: CASSEFEGVEEGYTF
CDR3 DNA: TGTGCCAGCAGTGAATTCGAGGGGGTGGAGGAAGGCTACACCTTC

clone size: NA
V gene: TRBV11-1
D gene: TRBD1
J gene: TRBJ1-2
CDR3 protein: CASSAGQGEGNYGYTF
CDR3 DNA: TGTGCCAGCAGCGCGGGACAGGGGGAAGGGAACTATGGCTACACCTTC

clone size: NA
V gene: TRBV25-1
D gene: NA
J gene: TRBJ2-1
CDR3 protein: CASSDVLEYNEQFF
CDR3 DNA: TGTGCCAGCAGTGACGTACTAGAGTACAATGAGCAGTTCTTC

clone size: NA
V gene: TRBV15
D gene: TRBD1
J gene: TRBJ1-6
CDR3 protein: CATSRSTGGMNSPLHF
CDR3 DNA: TGTGCCACCAGCAGATCTACAGGGGGCATGAATTCACCCCTCCACTTT

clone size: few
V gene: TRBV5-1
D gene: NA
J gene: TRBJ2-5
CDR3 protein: CASSVQGSGETQYF
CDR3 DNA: TGCGCCAGCAGCGTACAGGGATCCGGAGAGACCCAGTACTTC

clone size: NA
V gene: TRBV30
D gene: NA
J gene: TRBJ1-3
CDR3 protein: CAWSETGPSGNTIYF
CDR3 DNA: TGTGCCTGGAGCGAAACAGGCCCCTCTGGAAACACCATATATTTT

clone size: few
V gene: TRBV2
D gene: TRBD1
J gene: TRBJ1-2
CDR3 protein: CASSEPRDSSYYGYTF
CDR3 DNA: TGTGCCAGCAGTGAACCCCGGGACAGCTCTTACTATGGCTACACCTTC

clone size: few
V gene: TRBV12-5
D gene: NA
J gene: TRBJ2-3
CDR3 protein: CASGDPGDTQYF
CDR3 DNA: TGTGCTAGTGGCGACCCGGGAGATACGCAGTATTTT

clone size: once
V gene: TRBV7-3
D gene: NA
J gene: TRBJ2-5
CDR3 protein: CASSLQGSGETQYF
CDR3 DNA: TGTGCCAGCAGCTTACAGGGCTCGGGAGAGACCCAGTACTTC

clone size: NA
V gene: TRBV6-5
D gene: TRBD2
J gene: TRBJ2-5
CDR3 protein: CASRGTSEETQYF
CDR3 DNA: TGTGCCAGCAGAGGGACTAGCGAGGAGACCCAGTACTTC

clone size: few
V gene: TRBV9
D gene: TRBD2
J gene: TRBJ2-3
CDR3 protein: CASSVDGRGGTQYF
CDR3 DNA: TGTGCCAGCAGCGTAGACGGGAGGGGGGGTACGCAGTATTTT

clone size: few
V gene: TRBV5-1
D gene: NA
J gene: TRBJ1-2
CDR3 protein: CASSLLGAAGYTF
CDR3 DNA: TGCGCCAGCAGCCTCTTAGGGGCGGCGGGCTACACCTTC

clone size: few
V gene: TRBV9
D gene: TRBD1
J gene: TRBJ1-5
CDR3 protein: CASSVGAVGGQPQHF
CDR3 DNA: TGTGCCAGCAGCGTAGGGGCGGTAGGGGGCCAGCCCCAGCATTTT

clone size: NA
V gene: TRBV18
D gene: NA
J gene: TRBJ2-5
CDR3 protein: CASSPPAAGVKTQYF
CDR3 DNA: TGTGCCAGCTCACCACCGGCGGCAGGGGTCAAGACCCAGTACTTC

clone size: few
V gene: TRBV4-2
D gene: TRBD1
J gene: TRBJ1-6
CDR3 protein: CASSQEDRGLGSPLHF
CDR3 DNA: TGTGCCAGCAGCCAAGAGGACAGGGGGCTAGGTTCACCCCTCCACTTT

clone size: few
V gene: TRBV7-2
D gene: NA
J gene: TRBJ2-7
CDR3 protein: CASSLAGGPYEQYF
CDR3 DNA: TGTGCCAGCAGCTTAGCTGGCGGTCCCTACGAGCAGTACTTC

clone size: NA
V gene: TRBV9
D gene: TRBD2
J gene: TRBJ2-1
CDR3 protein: CASSVGGGMYNEQFF
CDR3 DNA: TGTGCCAGCAGCGTAGGCGGGGGAATGTACAATGAGCAGTTCTTC

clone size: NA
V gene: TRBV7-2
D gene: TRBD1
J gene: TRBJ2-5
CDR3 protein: CASSSDRAETQYF
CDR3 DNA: TGTGCCAGCAGCTCGGACAGGGCGGAGACCCAGTACTTC

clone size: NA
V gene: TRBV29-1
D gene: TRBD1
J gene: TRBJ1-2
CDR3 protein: CSVAVWDRAHGYTF
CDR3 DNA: TGCAGCGTCGCCGTTTGGGACAGGGCCCATGGCTACACCTTC

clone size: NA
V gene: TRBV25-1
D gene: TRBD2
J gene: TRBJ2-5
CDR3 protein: CASSEWEGTQETQYF
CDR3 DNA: TGTGCCAGCAGTGAATGGGAGGGCACCCAAGAGACCCAGTACTTC

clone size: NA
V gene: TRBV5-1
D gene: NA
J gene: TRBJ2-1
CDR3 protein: CASSLRGVGYNEQFF
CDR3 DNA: TGCGCCAGCAGCTTGAGGGGTGTGGGATACAATGAGCAGTTCTTC

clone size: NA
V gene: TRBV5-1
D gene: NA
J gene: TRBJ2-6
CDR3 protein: CASSLGVTTGANVLTF
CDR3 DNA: TGCGCCAGCAGCTTGGGCGTGACGACAGGGGCCAACGTCCTGACTTTC

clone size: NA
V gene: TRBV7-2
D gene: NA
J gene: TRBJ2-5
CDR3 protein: CASADRFKETQYF
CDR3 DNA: TGTGCCAGTGCCGACAGGTTCAAAGAGACCCAGTACTTC

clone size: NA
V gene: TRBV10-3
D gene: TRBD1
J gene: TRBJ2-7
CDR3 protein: CAISEPGQGEYF
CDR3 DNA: TGTGCCATCAGTGAGCCGGGACAGGGAGAGTACTTC

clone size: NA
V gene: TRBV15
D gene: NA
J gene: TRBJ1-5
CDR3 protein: CATSRVQGSNQPQHF
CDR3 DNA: TGTGCCACCAGCAGAGTCCAGGGGAGCAATCAGCCCCAGCATTTT

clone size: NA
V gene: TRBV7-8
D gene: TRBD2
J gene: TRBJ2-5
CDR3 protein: CASSDVPAGGLETQYF
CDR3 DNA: TGTGCCAGCAGCGACGTCCCAGCGGGGGGACTAGAGACCCAGTACTTC

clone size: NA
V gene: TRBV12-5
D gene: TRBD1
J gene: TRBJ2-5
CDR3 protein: CASGLVQGAKETQYF
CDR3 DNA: TGTGCTAGTGGTTTGGTACAGGGGGCCAAAGAGACCCAGTACTTC

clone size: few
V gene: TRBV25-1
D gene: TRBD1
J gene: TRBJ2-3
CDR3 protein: CASNRGLDTQYF
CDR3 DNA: TGTGCCAGCAACAGGGGGTTAGATACGCAGTATTTT

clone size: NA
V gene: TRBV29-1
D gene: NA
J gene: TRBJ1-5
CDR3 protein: CSVAPSRNQPQHF
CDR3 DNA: TGCAGCGTTGCCCCCTCCCGCAATCAGCCCCAGCATTTT

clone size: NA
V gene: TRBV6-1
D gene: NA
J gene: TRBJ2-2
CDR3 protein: CASSEGVGGARGELFF
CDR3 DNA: TGTGCCAGCAGTGAAGGTGTTGGGGGGGCGCGAGGGGAGCTGTTTTTT

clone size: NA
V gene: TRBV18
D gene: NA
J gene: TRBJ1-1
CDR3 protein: CASSPGSNTEAFF
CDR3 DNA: TGTGCCAGCTCTCCGGGATCGAACACTGAAGCTTTCTTT

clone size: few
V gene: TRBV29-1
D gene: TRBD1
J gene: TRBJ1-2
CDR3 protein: CSVRTGSNYGYTF
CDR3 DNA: TGCAGCGTACGGACAGGTTCAAACTATGGCTACACCTTC

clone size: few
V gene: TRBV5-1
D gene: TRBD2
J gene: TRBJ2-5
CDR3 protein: CASSYATTIQRGETQYF
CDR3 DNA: TGCGCCAGCAGCTATGCGACGACAATACAGCGGGGAGAGACCCAGTACTTC

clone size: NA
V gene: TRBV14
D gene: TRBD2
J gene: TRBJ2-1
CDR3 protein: CASSQDFGGFNEQFF
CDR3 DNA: TGTGCCAGCAGCCAAGATTTCGGGGGGTTCAATGAGCAGTTCTTC

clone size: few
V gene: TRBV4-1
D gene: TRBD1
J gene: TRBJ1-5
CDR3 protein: CASSQGWTGNQPQHF
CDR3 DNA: TGCGCCAGCAGCCAAGGTTGGACAGGGAATCAGCCCCAGCATTTT

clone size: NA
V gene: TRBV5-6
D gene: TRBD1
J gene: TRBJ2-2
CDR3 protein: CASSLYGQANTGELFF
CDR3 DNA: TGTGCCAGCAGCTTATACGGACAGGCGAACACCGGGGAGCTGTTTTTT

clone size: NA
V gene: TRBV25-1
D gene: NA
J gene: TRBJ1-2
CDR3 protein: CASSAVYGYTF
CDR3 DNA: TGTGCCAGCAGTGCGGTCTATGGCTACACCTTC

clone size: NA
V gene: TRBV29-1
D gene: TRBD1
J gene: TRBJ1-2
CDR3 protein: CSVGDRGHGYTF
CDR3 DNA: TGCAGCGTTGGGGACAGGGGGCATGGCTACACCTTC